This TCR beta chain was identified in a study of regulatory T cells in long-lasting Graves disease. This clonotype was observed many times. Time point defined: persistent/refractory GD, antithyroid drugs over 5 years with positive TRAb. PBMC RNA was the source of the TCR library. CDR3-region Arm-PCR and iRepertoire HTBI primers produced the TCR beta libraries. From the multiplex PCR reads, TCRdb called clonotypes with MiXCR, one entry per CDR3 protein. The sample yields about 470,000 distinct CDR3 sequences, 20% to 25% seen once. This CDR3 contains 12 residues. Trimming took 4 bases from V and 8 from J; bases not matched to a gene: 5. CDR1 and CDR2 (germline): SGHRS, YFSETQ.

The V gene is TRBV5-1, the J gene TRBJ1-2; 7 positions match TRBD1. The sequence came from a female donor with Graves disease. This material consisted of peripheral blood mononuclear cells (PBMCs), taken when the disease was refractory, from a patient treated with antithyroid drugs. The CDR3 loop is CASSITGEGYTF. The CDR3, as DNA: TGCGCCAGCAGCATAACAGGGGAGGGCTACACCTTC.